The 30 T cell receptor beta chains given below trace back to one sample, sequenced in a study of shared clonotypes between healthy human individuals. Method: immunoSEQ multiplex PCR; TCRdb's copy keeps in-frame clones and lacks some. The sample holds under 550,000 clones, 90% to 97% seen once. The specimen was naive CD4+ T cells sorted from blood. Subset of the sample: CD45RA+ positively selected. The receptors shown here come from a woman younger than 45 in good health.

This chain links TRBV5-1 with TRBJ2-1; 10 bases fit TRBD2. Germline values: CDR1 SGHRS, CDR2 YFSETQ. V shed 0 bases, J shed 8 bases, and the junction held 8 bases outside the gene matches. The CDR3 runs 16 residues. CDR3 sequence reads: CASSLDPSGSIYEQFF. Here the CDR3 DNA reads TGCGCCAGCAGCTTGGACCCTAGCGGGAGTATATATGAGCAGTTCTTC.

Details on this clone: The sample carries other DNA sequences with the same CDR3. J is TRBJ2-2 and V is TRBV5-1; D is unclear. The CDR3 is 13 residues long. V was trimmed by 2 bases and J by 4 bases, leaving 6 bases between them. CDR1 is SGHRS and CDR2 is YFSETQ in the germline V gene. CDR3 sequence reads: CASSLGPTGELFF. CDR3 DNA sequence: TGCGCCAGCAGCTTAGGTCCCACCGGGGAGCTGTTTTTT.

V usage is TRBV28 and J usage is TRBJ2-4; TRBD1 matches at 9 bases. This CDR3 contains 16 residues. CDR1 is MDHEN, CDR2 SYDVKM, per germline. V was clipped by 5 bases and J by 0 bases; unmatched bases: 5. The CDR3 DNA reads as TGTGCCAGCAGTACCACAGGGGGCCAAGCCAAAAACATTCAGTACTTC. This sequence encodes CASSTTGGQAKNIQYF.

On this clone: The identical CDR3 is also encoded by other nucleotide sequences in the sample. The chain's CDR3 is CASSLLTDTQYF. The CDR3 nucleotides read TGTGCCAGCAGTCTCCTCACAGATACGCAGTATTTT. This chain uses TRBV28 with TRBJ2-3; D unresolved. Germline values: CDR1 MDHEN, CDR2 SYDVKM. With 5 bases removed from V and 2 bases from J, the gap between germline ends came to 5 bases. This CDR3 contains 12 residues.

The chain is built from TRBV28 and TRBJ2-7; possible D gene TRBD2, 6 bases. Trimming pared 5 bases from V and 0 bases from J, leaving 20 bases between. The CDR3 consists of 17 residues. Germline CDR1 MDHEN, CDR2 SYDVKM. The CDR3 DNA sequence: TGTGCCAGCAGTCTGCCTGGGGGACTCCTGAGCTCCTACGAGCAGTACTTC. Amino acids: CASSLPGGLLSSYEQYF.

Concerning this clone itself: At one end the junction does not follow the germline gene, possibly because of a read error. The chain has TRBV2 and TRBJ1-1; 7 bases line up with TRBD1. Germline CDR1 is SNHLY and CDR2 is FYNNEI. The CDR3 spans 13 residues. The CDR3 nucleotides are TGTGCCAGCAGTTACGTGACAGGGATTATGTCGATCTTT. This codes for CASSYVTGIMSIF.

This clone was counted a single time. The chain employs TRBV4-1 and TRBJ1-6; TRBD1 matches at 7 bases. The ends lost 4 bases at V and 6 bases at J; junction bases unmatched: 6. CDR3 length: 15 residues. Looked up from germline, CDR1 is MGHRA and CDR2 is YSYEKL. The CDR3 protein is CASSPRTGTNSPLHF. In nucleotides, the CDR3 is TGCGCCAGCAGCCCCCGGACAGGAACTAATTCACCCCTCCACTTT.

V usage is TRBV7-2 and J usage is TRBJ2-6; 9 bases line up with TRBD1. V gave up 5 bases and J gave up 2 bases; unmatched junction bases: 4. The germline gives CDR1 SGHTA, CDR2 FQGNSA. This CDR3 contains 16 residues. As DNA, the CDR3 is TGTGCCAGCAGCCGGGGGACAGGGCCTGGGGCCAACGTCCTGACTTTC. Protein: CASSRGTGPGANVLTF.

This clone was seen just once. This chain links TRBV11-2 with TRBJ2-7, with D tentatively TRBD1 (6 bases). Germline V gene data show CDR1 as SGHAT and CDR2 as FQNNGV. The CDR3 contains 15 residues. The V end was cut by 1 base, the J end by 3 bases, with 13 bases between. This chain's CDR3 is CASSLVSQGYYEQYF. For the CDR3, the DNA is TGTGCCAGCAGCTTAGTTTCACAGGGCTACTACGAGCAGTACTTC.

The CDR3 reads CASRNRGPGYGYTF. CDR3 coding DNA: TGTGCCAGCAGAAACAGGGGGCCAGGCTATGGCTACACCTTC. The J gene is TRBJ1-2, the V gene TRBV6-1; 9 positions match TRBD1. V dropped 6 bases and J dropped 4; count of bases not matched to a gene: 6. Germline assignment: CDR1 MNHNS and CDR2 SASEGT. CDR3 size: 14 residues.

This clone was counted a single time. V is TRBV18 and J is TRBJ2-7; 8 bases align to TRBD1. The J segment lost 3 bases and the V segment lost 0 bases, leaving 4 bases of the junction unmatched. The CDR3 runs to 15 residues. Germline assignment: CDR1 KGHSH and CDR2 LQKENI. CDR3 amino acids: CASSPPTDRVYEQYF. The CDR3 DNA reads TGTGCCAGCTCACCACCCACGGACAGGGTCTACGAGCAGTACTTC.

This clone showed up just once. J is TRBJ1-1 and V is TRBV29-1; D remains unclear. Germline V gene lookup returns CDR1 SQVTM and CDR2 ANQGSEA. This CDR3 region has 18 residues. The V end was cut by 7 bases, the J end by 6 bases, with 33 bases between. CDR3 sequence reads: CSARSSGIRPVKASEAFF. DNA for the CDR3: TGCAGCGCCCGAAGTTCCGGGATCCGACCCGTGAAGGCTTCTGAAGCTTTCTTT.

The V and J genes are TRBV5-1 and TRBJ2-1; D is unclear. The CDR3 covers 15 residues. V gave up 4 bases and J gave up 7 bases, with 18 bases separating them. From germline, CDR1 is SGHRS and CDR2 YFSETQ. In DNA form, the CDR3 reads TGCGCCAGCAGCCCGACCGCCTCCACCGAGAATGAGCAGTTCTTC. It encodes CASSPTASTENEQFF.

This chain uses TRBV5-1 with TRBJ2-1; D may match TRBD1 or TRBD2 (5 bases each). The CDR3 totals 17 residues. With 4 bases removed from V and 0 bases from J, the gap between germline ends came to 17 bases. CDR1 is SGHRS, CDR2 YFSETQ, per germline. The CDR3 reads CASSGRSGLSSYNEQFF. The CDR3 DNA follows: TGCGCCAGCAGCGGACGATCGGGGCTCAGCTCCTACAATGAGCAGTTCTTC. Together with reference TRBV5-1 and TRBJ2-1, the CDR3 gives the full variable domain: KAGVTQTPRYLIKTRGQQVTLSCSPISGHRSVSWYQQTPGQGLQFLFEYFSETQRNKGNFPGRFSGRQFSNSRSEMNVSTLELGDSALYLCASSGRSGLSSYNEQFFGPGTRLTVL.

The V gene is TRBV7-8, the J gene TRBJ2-5; D gene unclear. CDR1 and CDR2 from the germline V gene are SGHVS and FQNEAQ. V was clipped by 6 bases and J by 1 base, with 9 bases between them. This CDR3 has 13 residues. The CDR3 protein is CASRPKGQETQYF. The CDR3 bases are TGTGCCAGCAGACCCAAGGGCCAAGAGACCCAGTACTTC.

The CDR3 loop is CASSSGQGYPSGGELFF. The CDR3 region has the DNA TGTGCCAGCAGTTCGGGACAGGGATACCCCAGTGGTGGGGAGCTGTTTTTT. J is TRBJ2-2 and V is TRBV28, with 9 bases aligning to TRBD1. CDR1 and CDR2 from the germline V gene are MDHEN and SYDVKM. This CDR3 is 17 amino acids long. Germline trimming cut 4 bases from V and 8 bases from J; bases unmatched to any gene: 14.

This clone was picked up one time. V gene TRBV13 combines with J gene TRBJ1-1; 9 nucleotides align to TRBD1. The V segment lost 1 base and the J segment 2 bases; nucleotides outside the gene matches: 8. CDR3 length: 17 amino acids. Germline V gene data show CDR1 as PRHDT and CDR2 as FYEKMQ (reference sequence). The chain's CDR3 is CASSLVHKTGGNTEAFF. In DNA, the CDR3 is TGTGCCAGCAGCTTAGTCCATAAAACAGGGGGCAACACTGAAGCTTTCTTT. Full variable domain (missing parts from reference TRBV13 and TRBJ1-1): AAGVIQSPRHLIKEKRETATLKCYPIPRHDTVYWYQQGPGQDPQFLISFYEKMQSDKGSIPDRFSAQQFSDYHSELNMSSLELGDSALYFCASSLVHKTGGNTEAFFGQGTRLTVV.

The chain links TRBV27 to TRBJ2-3; the D is unclear. The CDR3 runs to 13 residues. V was cut by 6 bases and J by 5 bases, with 12 bases left in between. CDR1 and CDR2 from the germline V gene are MNHEY and SMNVEV (reference sequence). This CDR3 reads CASRETLQDTQYF. CDR3 DNA: TGTGCCAGCAGGGAGACCCTCCAAGATACGCAGTATTTT.

This sequence joins TRBV18 and TRBJ2-1; D perhaps matches TRBD1 (5 bases). Germline V gene sequence: CDR1 KGHSH, CDR2 LQKENI. This CDR3 comprises 16 residues. V shed 6 bases and J shed 6 bases, with 21 bases lying between them. The CDR3 DNA follows: TGTGCCAGCTCCTCGTCAGAAGGGGTAAACGGCAATGAGCAGTTCTTC. Translating gives CASSSSEGVNGNEQFF.

V gene TRBV7-6 combines with J gene TRBJ2-3; 8 bases are a match to TRBD2. The V gene end was trimmed by 5 bases and the J gene end by 6 bases; junction bases not matched to a gene: 16. The CDR3 sequence is 17 residues long. Germline V gene sequence: CDR1 SGHVS, CDR2 FNYEAQ. CDR3 DNA: TGTGCCAGCAGCCCTCGGGTGGGGACTAGAGGGGGTGATACGCAGTATTTT. This codes for CASSPRVGTRGGDTQYF. Combining the CDR3 with reference TRBV7-6 and TRBJ2-3 gives the whole variable domain GAGVSQSPRYKVTKRGQDVALRCDPISGHVSLYWYRQALGQGPEFLTYFNYEAQQDKSGLPNDRFSAERPEGSISTLTIQRTEQRDSAMYRCASSPRVGTRGGDTQYFGPGTRLTVL.

The V and J genes are TRBV21-1 and TRBJ1-2. TRBV21-1 has pseudogene status. The CDR3 contains 14 residues. The DNA for the CDR3 is TGTGCCAGCAGCAAAGGACTGTCCTTTCATGGCTACACCTTC. Translating gives CASSKGLSFHGYTF.

This rearrangement joins TRBV18 to TRBJ2-1; 8 bases match TRBD2. Trimming removed 3 bases from V and 0 bases from J; junction bases left unmatched: 4. Germline CDR1 reads KGHSH; CDR2 reads LQKENI. The CDR3 extends over 16 amino acids. CDR3 in amino acids: CASSPPSGSSYNEQFF. The CDR3 DNA reads TGTGCCAGCTCACCCCCAAGCGGGAGCTCCTACAATGAGCAGTTCTTC.

The chain is built from TRBV5-5 and TRBJ2-4, with TRBD1 matching 7 bases. Germline assignment: CDR1 SGHKS and CDR2 YYEKEE (reference sequence). V shed 0 bases and J 1 base; nucleotides not matched to a gene: 4. The CDR3 is 16 residues long. The DNA for the CDR3 is TGTGCCAGCAGCTTGGTGCAGGGGGTGGCCAAAAACATTCAGTACTTC. Residues: CASSLVQGVAKNIQYF. The variable domain in full, completed from reference TRBV5-5 and TRBJ2-4, reads DAGVTQSPTHLIKTRGQQVTLRCSPISGHKSVSWYQQVLGQGPQFIFQYYEKEERGRGNFPDRFSARQFPNYSSELNVNALLLGDSALYLCASSLVQGVAKNIQYFGAGTRLSVL.

The CDR3 spells CAWSVRTSGRPNIYNEQFF. CDR3 in DNA: TGTGCCTGGAGTGTACGGACTAGCGGGAGGCCCAATATATACAATGAGCAGTTCTTC. The rearrangement joins TRBV30 to TRBJ2-7; TRBD2 agrees at 14 bases. The tail of the sequence fits TRBJ2-1 better, so the J call may be wrong. CDR3 length: 19 residues. Looked up from germline, CDR1 is GTSNPN and CDR2 is SVGIG (reference sequence).

This clone was observed a single time. The chain couples TRBV19 to TRBJ1-1, with D uncertain. The germline gives CDR1 LNHDA, CDR2 SQIVND (reference sequence). The CDR3 is 15 amino acids. The V gene lost 3 bases and the J gene lost 2 bases, with 13 bases spanning the gap. CDR3 residues: CASSIGTAFNTEAFF. CDR3 nucleotide sequence: TGTGCCAGTAGTATCGGCACAGCTTTCAACACTGAAGCTTTCTTT.

The V call is TRBV2, the J call TRBJ2-2; TRBD1 agrees at 10 bases. The germline V gene has CDR1 SNHLY and CDR2 FYNNEI. Unmatched junction bases numbered 9, after V lost 6 bases and J lost 2 bases. The CDR3 extends over 17 amino acids. The CDR3 DNA reads as TGTGCCAGCAGCCTAACTGGGACAGGGGCCAACACCGGGGAGCTGTTTTTT. Encoded protein: CASSLTGTGANTGELFF.

V gene TRBV9 combines with J gene TRBJ2-1, with 8 positions matching TRBD2. The CDR3 runs to 15 residues. Unmatched junction bases numbered 7, after V lost 0 bases and J lost 8 bases. Germline V gene sequence: CDR1 SGDLS, CDR2 YYNGEE. CDR3 protein: CASSVAVAGRDEQFF. CDR3 coding DNA: TGTGCCAGCAGCGTAGCTGTAGCGGGGAGGGATGAGCAGTTCTTC.

This clone came up once. The rearrangement joins TRBV19 to TRBJ2-7; D might be TRBD1 (5 bases). This CDR3 comprises 17 residues. The V gene's germline CDR1 is LNHDA and CDR2 SQIVND (reference sequence). Trimming took off 5 bases at V and 2 bases at J, with 22 bases between the two ends. The CDR3 DNA is TGTGCCAGTAGTCCCCGATCCCCTGGCCTGGGGCCCTACGAGCAGTACTTC. Protein: CASSPRSPGLGPYEQYF. The full variable domain, its missing parts supplied by reference TRBV19 and TRBJ2-7, is DGGITQSPKYLFRKEGQNVTLSCEQNLNHDAMYWYRQDPGQGLRLIYYSQIVNDFQKGDIAEGYSVSREKKESFPLTVTSAQKNPTAFYLCASSPRSPGLGPYEQYFGPGTRLTVT.

The chain couples TRBV5-1 to TRBJ1-6; D not certain. V was cut by 1 base and J by 9 bases, with 14 bases left in between. CDR3 size: 15 residues. Germline V gene sequence: CDR1 SGHRS, CDR2 YFSETQ. CDR3 DNA: TGCGCCAGCAGCTTGAGTACCGGAATAGGTTCACCCCTCCACTTT. This gives the protein CASSLSTGIGSPLHF.

The rearrangement uses TRBV18 and TRBJ1-5; D unresolved. This CDR3 has 12 amino acids. Germline V lookup: CDR1 KGHSH, CDR2 LQKENI. The V end lost 2 bases, the J end lost 6 bases, and 5 bases lay between the germline ends. The CDR3 nucleotides are TGTGCCAGCTCACCAGCTGGTCAGCCCCAGCATTTT. This translates into CASSPAGQPQHF.